This entry lists 6 T cell receptor beta chains sequenced from one sample in a study of CD8 T cells in ankylosing spondylitis. In TCRdb, the 5' RACE reads were re-called with MiXCR into one record per CDR3 protein. This sample yields 200,000 to 300,000 distinct CDR3 sequences, of which roughly a third are seen a single time; about 4% belongs to the top ten. The source material was blood, either unsorted or a sorted T cell fraction (not recorded which). These receptors all come from a male donor with ankylosing spondylitis or in good health (not recorded which).

CDR3 DNA sequence: TGTGCCAGCTCGGCCTCTGGGGCCAACGTCCTGACTTTC. It codes for CASSASGANVLTF. This chain uses TRBV18 with TRBJ2-6; D is ambiguous. V lost 6 bases, J lost 0 bases, and 3 bases lay in between. Germline assignment: CDR1 KGHSH and CDR2 LQKENI. The CDR3 extends over 13 amino acids. Filled out from reference TRBV18 and TRBJ2-6, the complete variable domain reads NAGVMQNPRHLVRRRGQEARLRCSPMKGHSHVYWYRQLPEEGLKFMVYLQKENIIDESGMPKERFSAEFPKEGPSILRIQQVVRGDSAAYFCASSASGANVLTFGAGSRLTVL.

This clonotype turned up a few times. The chain employs TRBV20-1 and TRBJ2-2; D possibly matches TRBD1 or TRBD2 (5 bases each). The length of the CDR3 is 17 residues. V gave up 0 bases and J gave up 6 bases, with 20 bases separating them. CDR1 and CDR2 from the germline V gene are DFQATT and SNEGSKA (reference sequence). The CDR3 loop reads CSARDQMGRKTAGELFF. CDR3 in DNA: TGCAGTGCTAGAGATCAAATGGGACGCAAAACTGCCGGGGAGCTGTTTTTT.

The sample holds a few counts of this clonotype. The gene calls are TRBV10-3 and TRBJ2-7, with 7 bases fitting TRBD1. V was clipped by 8 bases and J by 0 bases; unmatched bases: 4. This CDR3 has 13 residues. CDR1 and CDR2 from the germline V gene are ENHRY and SYGVKD. CDR3 sequence (DNA): TGTGCCATCTCGGGACAGAGCTCCTACGAGCAGTACTTC. It codes for CAISGQSSYEQYF.

The V and J genes are TRBV20-1 and TRBJ2-7; D remains ambiguous. Germline V gene lookup returns CDR1 DFQATT and CDR2 SNEGSKA (reference sequence). The CDR3 has 11 amino acids. V lost 3 bases, J lost 3 bases, and 6 bases lay in between. CDR3 in amino acids: CSARDDYEQYF. CDR3 sequence (DNA): TGCAGTGCTAGGGACGACTACGAGCAGTACTTC.

The J gene is TRBJ2-3, the V gene TRBV12-3 or TRBV12-4; 10 bases agree with TRBD2. The CDR3 is made up of 17 amino acids. Trimming took 3 bases from V and 5 from J; bases not matched to a gene: 11. CDR3 bases: TGTGCCAGCAGTTTTACCACCCTAGCGGGGGATGGAGATACGCAGTATTTT. Its protein is CASSFTTLAGDGDTQYF.

This clonotype has only a few counts. The chain couples TRBV10-3 to TRBJ2-7; 7 bases agree with TRBD1. The germline gives CDR1 ENHRY, CDR2 SYGVKD. V shed 0 bases, J shed 5 bases, and the junction held 7 bases outside the gene matches. The CDR3 length is 15 residues. The DNA for the CDR3 is TGTGCCATCAGTGAGTCCTTCCGTAGGGGGCACGAGCAGTACTTC. Translating gives CAISESFRRGHEQYF.